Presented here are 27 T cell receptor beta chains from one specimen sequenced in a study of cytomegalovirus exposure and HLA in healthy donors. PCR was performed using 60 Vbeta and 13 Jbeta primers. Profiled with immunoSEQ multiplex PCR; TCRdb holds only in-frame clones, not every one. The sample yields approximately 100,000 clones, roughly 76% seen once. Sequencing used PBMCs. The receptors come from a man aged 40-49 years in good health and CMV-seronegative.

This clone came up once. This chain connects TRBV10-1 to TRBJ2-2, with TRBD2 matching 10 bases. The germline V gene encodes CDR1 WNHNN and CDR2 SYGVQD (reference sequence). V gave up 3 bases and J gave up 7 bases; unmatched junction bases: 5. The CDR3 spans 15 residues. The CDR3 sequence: CASSETSGVGGELFF. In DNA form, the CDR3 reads TGCGCCAGCAGTGAAACTAGCGGGGTTGGCGGGGAGCTGTTTTTT.

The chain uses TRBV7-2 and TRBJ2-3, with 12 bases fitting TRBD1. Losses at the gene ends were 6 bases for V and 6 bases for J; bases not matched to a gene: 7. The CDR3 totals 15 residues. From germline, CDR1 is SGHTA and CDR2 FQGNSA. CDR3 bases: TGTGCCAGCAGACGCCCGGGACAGGGGGCGGATACGCAGTATTTT. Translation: CASRRPGQGADTQYF. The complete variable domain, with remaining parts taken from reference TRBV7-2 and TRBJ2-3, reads GAGVSQSPSNKVTEKGKDVELRCDPISGHTALYWYRQSLGQGLEFLIYFQGNSAPDKSGLPSDRFSAERTGGSVSTLTIQRTQQEDSAVYLCASRRPGQGADTQYFGPGTRLTVL.

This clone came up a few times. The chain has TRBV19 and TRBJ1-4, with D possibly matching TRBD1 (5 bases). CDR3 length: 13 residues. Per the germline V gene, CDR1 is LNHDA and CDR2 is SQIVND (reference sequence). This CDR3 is CASLGDSGEKLFF. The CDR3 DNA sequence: TGTGCTTCTCTAGGGGATTCGGGTGAAAAACTGTTTTTT.

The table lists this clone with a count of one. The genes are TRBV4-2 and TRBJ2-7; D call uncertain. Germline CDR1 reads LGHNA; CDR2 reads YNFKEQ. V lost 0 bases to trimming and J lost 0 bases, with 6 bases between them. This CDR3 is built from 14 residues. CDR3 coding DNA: TGTGCCAGCAGCCAAGATGGCAACTCCTACGAGCAGTACTTC. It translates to CASSQDGNSYEQYF.

The CDR3 region is CASSLSSGGLNTIYF. CDR3 sequence (DNA): TGTGCCAGCAGCTTATCGTCAGGAGGCTTGAACACCATATATTTT. J is TRBJ1-3 and V is TRBV7-9; D gene unclear. V was clipped by 2 bases and J by 7 bases, with 15 bases between them. The CDR3 is 15 amino acids. The germline V gene encodes CDR1 SEHNR and CDR2 FQNEAQ (reference sequence).

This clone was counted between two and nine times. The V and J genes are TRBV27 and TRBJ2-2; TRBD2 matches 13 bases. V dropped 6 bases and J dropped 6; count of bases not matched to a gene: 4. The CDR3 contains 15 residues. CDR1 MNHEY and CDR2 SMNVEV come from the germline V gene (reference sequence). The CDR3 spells CASSLLAGGAGELFF. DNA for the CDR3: TGTGCCAGCAGCCTACTAGCGGGGGGGGCCGGGGAGCTGTTTTTT.

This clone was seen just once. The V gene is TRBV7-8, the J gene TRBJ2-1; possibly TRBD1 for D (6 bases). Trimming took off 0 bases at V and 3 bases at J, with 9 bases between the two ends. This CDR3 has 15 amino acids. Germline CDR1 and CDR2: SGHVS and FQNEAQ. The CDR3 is CASSLAMDSYNEQFF. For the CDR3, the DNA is TGTGCCAGCAGCTTAGCGATGGACAGCTACAATGAGCAGTTCTTC.

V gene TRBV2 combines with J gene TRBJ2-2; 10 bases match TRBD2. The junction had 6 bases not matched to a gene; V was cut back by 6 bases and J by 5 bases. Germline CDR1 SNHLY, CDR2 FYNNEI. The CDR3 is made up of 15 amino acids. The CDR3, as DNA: TGTGCCAGCAGACTCACTAGCGGGGAGACCGGGGAGCTGTTTTTT. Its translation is CASRLTSGETGELFF. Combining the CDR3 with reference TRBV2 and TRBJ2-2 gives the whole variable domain EPEVTQTPSHQVTQMGQEVILRCVPISNHLYFYWYRQILGQKVEFLVSFYNNEISEKSEIFDDQFSVERPDGSNFTLKIRSTKLEDSAMYFCASRLTSGETGELFFGEGSRLTVL.

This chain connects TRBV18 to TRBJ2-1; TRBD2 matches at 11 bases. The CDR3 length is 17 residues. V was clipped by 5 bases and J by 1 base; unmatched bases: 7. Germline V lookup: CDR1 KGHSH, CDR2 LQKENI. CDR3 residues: CASSTGTSGVSYNEQFF. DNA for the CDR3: TGTGCCAGCTCAACCGGGACTAGCGGAGTGTCCTACAATGAGCAGTTCTTC.

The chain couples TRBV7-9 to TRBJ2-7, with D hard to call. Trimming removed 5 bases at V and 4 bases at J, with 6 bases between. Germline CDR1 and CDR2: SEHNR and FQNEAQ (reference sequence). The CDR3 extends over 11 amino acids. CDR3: CASSPSYEQYF. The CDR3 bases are TGTGCCAGCAGCCCCTCTTACGAGCAGTACTTC.

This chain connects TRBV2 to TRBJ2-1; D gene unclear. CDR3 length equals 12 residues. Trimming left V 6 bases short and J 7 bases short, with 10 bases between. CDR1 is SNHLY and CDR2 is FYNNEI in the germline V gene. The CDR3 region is CASSFRVNEQFF. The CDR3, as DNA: TGTGCCAGCAGCTTTCGAGTGAATGAGCAGTTCTTC.

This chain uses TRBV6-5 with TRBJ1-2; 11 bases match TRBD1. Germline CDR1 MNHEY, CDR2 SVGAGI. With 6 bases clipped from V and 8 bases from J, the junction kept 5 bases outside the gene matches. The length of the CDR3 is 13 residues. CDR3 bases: TGTGCCAGCAGCAGGACAGGGGGCGAGGGCTACACCTTC. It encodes CASSRTGGEGYTF.

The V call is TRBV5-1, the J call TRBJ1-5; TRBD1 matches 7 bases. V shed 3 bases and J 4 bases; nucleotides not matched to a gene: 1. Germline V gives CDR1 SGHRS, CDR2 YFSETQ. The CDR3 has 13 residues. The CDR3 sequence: CASSWDSNQPQHF. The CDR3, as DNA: TGCGCCAGCAGCTGGGACAGTAATCAGCCCCAGCATTTT.

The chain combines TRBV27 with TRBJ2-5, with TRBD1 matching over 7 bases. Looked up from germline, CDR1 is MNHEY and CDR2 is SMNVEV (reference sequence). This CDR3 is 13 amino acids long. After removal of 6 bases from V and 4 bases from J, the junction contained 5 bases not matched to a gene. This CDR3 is CASSRQGRETQYF. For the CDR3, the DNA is TGTGCCAGCAGCCGACAGGGACGAGAGACCCAGTACTTC.

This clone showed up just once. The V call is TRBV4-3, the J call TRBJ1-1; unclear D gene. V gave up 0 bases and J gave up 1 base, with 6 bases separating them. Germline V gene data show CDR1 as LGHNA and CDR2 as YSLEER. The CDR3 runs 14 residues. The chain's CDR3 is CASSQDLRNTEAFF. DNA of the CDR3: TGCGCCAGCAGCCAAGATCTGAGGAACACTGAAGCTTTCTTT.

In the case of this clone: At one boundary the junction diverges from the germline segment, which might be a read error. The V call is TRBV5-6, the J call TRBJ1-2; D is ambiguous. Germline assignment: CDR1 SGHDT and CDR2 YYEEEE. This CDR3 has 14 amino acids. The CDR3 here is CASSPEGPNYGYTF. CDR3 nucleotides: TGTGCCAGCAGCCCCGAGGGCCCTAATTATGGCTACACCTTC.

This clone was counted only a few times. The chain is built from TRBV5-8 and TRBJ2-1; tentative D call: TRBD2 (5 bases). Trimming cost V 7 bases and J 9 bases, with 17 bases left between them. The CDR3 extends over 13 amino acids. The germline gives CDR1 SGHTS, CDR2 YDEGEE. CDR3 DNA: TGTGCCAGCTTCTACCTGGGGAGCACTGAGCAGTTCTTC. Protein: CASFYLGSTEQFF.

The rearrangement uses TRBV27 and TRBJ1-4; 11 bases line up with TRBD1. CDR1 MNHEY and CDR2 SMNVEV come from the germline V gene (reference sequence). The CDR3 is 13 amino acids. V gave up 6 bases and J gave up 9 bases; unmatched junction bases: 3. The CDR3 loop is CASSWTGGKKLFF. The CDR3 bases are TGTGCCAGCAGCTGGACAGGGGGCAAAAAACTGTTTTTT.

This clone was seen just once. The CDR3: CASSHTGTGGRYSNQPQHF. In DNA form, the CDR3 reads TGCGCCAGCAGTCACACCGGGACAGGGGGCCGATACAGCAATCAGCCCCAGCATTTT. The chain employs TRBV23-1 and TRBJ1-5; 12 bases align to TRBD1. TRBV23-1 is identified as an open reading frame with a role that is uncertain. Germline trimming cut 3 bases from V and 1 base from J; bases unmatched to any gene: 10. This CDR3 region has 19 residues.

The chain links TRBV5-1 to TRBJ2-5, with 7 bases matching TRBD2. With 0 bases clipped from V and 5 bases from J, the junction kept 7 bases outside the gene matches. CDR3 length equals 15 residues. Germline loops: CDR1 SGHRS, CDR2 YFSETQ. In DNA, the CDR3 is TGCGCCAGCAGCTTGGAGACTAGCTCTATGGAGACCCAGTACTTC. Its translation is CASSLETSSMETQYF.

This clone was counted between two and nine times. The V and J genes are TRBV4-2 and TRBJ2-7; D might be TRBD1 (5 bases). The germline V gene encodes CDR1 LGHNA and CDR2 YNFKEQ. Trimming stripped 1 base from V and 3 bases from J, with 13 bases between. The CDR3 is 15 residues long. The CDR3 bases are TGTGCCAGCAGCCAAGGCACGACAGCCAACTACGAGCAGTACGTC. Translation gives CASSQGTTANYEQYV.

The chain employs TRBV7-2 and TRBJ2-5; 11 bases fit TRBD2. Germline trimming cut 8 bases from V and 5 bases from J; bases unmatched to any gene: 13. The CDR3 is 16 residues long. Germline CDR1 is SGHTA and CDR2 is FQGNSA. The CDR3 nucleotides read TGTGCCAGCGCATCAATTAGCGGGGGGGTGGTGGAGACCCAGTACTTC. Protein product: CASASISGGVVETQYF.

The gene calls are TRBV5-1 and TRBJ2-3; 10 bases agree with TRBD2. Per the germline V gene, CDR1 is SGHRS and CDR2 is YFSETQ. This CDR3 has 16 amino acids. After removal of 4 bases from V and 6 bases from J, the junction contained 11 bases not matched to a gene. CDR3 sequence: CASSPRSGGAKDTQYF. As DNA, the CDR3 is TGCGCCAGCAGCCCACGGAGCGGGGGGGCTAAGGATACGCAGTATTTT.

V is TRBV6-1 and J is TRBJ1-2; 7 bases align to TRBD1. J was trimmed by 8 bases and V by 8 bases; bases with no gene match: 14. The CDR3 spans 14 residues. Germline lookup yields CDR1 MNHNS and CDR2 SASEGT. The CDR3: CASFFRGSIRGYTF. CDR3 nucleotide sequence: TGTGCCAGCTTTTTCAGGGGGTCTATCCGGGGCTACACCTTC.

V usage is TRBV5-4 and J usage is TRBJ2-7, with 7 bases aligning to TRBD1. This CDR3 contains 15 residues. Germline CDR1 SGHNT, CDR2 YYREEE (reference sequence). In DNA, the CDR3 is TGTGCCAGCAGCGGAGACACGACAGGGTACCTGAGGATGAACGTC. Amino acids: CASSGDTTGYLRMNV.

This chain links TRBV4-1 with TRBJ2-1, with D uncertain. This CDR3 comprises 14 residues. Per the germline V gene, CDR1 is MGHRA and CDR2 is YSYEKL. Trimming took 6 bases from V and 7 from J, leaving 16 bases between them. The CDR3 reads CASRTNYDKNEQFF. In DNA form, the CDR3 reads TGCGCCAGCAGGACGAACTACGATAAGAATGAGCAGTTCTTC.

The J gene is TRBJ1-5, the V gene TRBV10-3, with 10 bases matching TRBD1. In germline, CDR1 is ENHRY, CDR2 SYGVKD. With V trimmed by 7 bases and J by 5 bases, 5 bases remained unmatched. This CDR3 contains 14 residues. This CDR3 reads CAIKGTGAHQPQHF. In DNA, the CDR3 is TGTGCCATCAAAGGGACAGGGGCGCATCAGCCCCAGCATTTT.